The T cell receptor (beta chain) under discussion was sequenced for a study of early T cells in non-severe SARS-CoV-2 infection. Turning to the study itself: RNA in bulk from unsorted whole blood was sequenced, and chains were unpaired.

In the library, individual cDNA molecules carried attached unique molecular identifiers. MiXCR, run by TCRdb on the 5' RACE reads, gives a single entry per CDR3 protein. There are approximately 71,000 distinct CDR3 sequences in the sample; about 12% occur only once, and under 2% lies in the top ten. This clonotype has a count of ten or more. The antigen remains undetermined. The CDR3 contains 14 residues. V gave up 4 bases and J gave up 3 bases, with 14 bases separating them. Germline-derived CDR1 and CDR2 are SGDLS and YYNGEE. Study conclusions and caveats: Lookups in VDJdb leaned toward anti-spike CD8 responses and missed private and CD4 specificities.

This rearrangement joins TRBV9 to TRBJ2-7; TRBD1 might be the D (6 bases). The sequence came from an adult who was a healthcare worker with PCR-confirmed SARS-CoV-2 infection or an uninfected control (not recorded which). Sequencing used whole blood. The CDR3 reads CASSPTGLDYEQYF. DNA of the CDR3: TGTGCCAGCAGCCCGACAGGTCTGGACTACGAGCAGTACTTC. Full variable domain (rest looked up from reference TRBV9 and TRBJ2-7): DSGVTQTPKHLITATGQRVTLRCSPRSGDLSVYWYQQSLDQGLQFLIQYYNGEERAKGNILERFSAQQFPDLHSELNLSSLELGDSALYFCASSPTGLDYEQYFGPGTRLTVT.